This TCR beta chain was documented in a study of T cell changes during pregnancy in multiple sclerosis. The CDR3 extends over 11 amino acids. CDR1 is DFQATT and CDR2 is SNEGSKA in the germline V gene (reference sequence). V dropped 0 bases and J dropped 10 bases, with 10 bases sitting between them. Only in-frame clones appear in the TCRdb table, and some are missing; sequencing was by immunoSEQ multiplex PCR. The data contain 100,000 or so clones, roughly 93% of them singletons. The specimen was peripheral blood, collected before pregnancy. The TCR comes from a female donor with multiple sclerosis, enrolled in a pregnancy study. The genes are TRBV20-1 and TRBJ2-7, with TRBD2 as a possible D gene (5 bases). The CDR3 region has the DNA TGCAGTGCTAGAGATGGCCGGGGACAGTACTTC. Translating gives CSARDGRGQYF.